A selection of T cell receptor beta chains follows, all from one sample in a study of T cells in Graves' hyperthyroidism and ophthalmopathy. MiXCR was run by TCRdb on the multiplex PCR reads, yielding one entry per CDR3 protein. The data show some 620,000 distinct CDR3 sequences, 16% seen once. The sequenced sample was blood. The receptors were gathered from a woman in her twenties or thirties with Graves' hyperthyroidism. The CDR3 runs from the conserved cysteine through the conserved F or W. D genes are given only for firm matches. Not all rows give a size; the values are once, few, many and, for expanded clones, a class.

CDR3 DNA | CDR3 protein | J gene | V gene | clone size | CDR3 length | D gene
TGTGCCAGCAGCTTCTTTAACGAGCAGTACTTC | CASSFFNEQYF | TRBJ2-7 | TRBV7-9 | many | 11 | -
TGCAGTGCTGAAGACCGGGACCACTGGACCTACGAGCAGTACTTC | CSAEDRDHWTYEQYF | TRBJ2-7 | TRBV20-1 | many | 15 | -
TGTGCCAGTAAAAGGGACAGGGCCTACAATGAGCAGTTCTTC | CASKRDRAYNEQFF | TRBJ2-1 | TRBV19 | many | 14 | TRBD1
TGTGCCAGCAGTTTATATCCGGACGGTGAAGCTTTCTTT | CASSLYPDGEAFF | TRBJ1-1 | TRBV27 | few | 13 | -
TGTGCCAGCAGTGAACAGGCCAGGGGGCCCGGGGAGCTGTTTTTT | CASSEQARGPGELFF | TRBJ2-2 | TRBV2 | - | 15 | TRBD1
TGTGCCAGCAGTTACTCGAGACTAAGCGGAGGGGGAGATACGCAGTATTTT | CASSYSRLSGGGDTQYF | TRBJ2-3 | TRBV6-5 | - | 17 | -
TGTGCCAGCAGCTTCCTTAGTATGAACACTGAAGCTTTCTTT | CASSFLSMNTEAFF | TRBJ1-1 | TRBV5-4 | - | 14 | -
TGCAGCGTTGGTGGGAGGGGGTACGAGCAGTACTTC | CSVGGRGYEQYF | TRBJ2-7 | TRBV29-1 | - | 12 | -
TGTGCCAGCAGCATCCTTAGCCCCGTAGGGAATGAGCAGTTCTTC | CASSILSPVGNEQFF | TRBJ2-1 | TRBV7-2 | many | 15 | -
TGTGCCAGCAGTTTCTTAGGACTAGCGGGAGTAAAGACCGGGGAGCTGTTTTTT | CASSFLGLAGVKTGELFF | TRBJ2-2 | TRBV27 | many | 18 | TRBD2
TGTGCCATCAGCACGTATAGCAATCAGCCCCAGCATTTT | CAISTYSNQPQHF | TRBJ1-5 | TRBV28 | many | 13 | -
TGTGCCTGGATGGGGTTGGGCAGCCAAGAGACCCAGTACTTC | CAWMGLGSQETQYF | TRBJ2-5 | TRBV30 | many | 14 | -
TGTGCCAGTAGTACCGTTTTTCGAGCGGGTTCTTACAATGAGCAGTTCTTC | CASSTVFRAGSYNEQFF | TRBJ2-1 | TRBV19 | - | 17 | -
TGTGCCAGCAGTGAGTTTGGCGGGGCGCGATATGGCTACACCTTC | CASSEFGGARYGYTF | TRBJ1-2 | TRBV25-1 | few | 15 | -
TGCAGTGCGGGACGGACGCTCGTGTCCTATAATGAAAAACTGTTTTTT | CSAGRTLVSYNEKLFF | TRBJ1-4 | TRBV20-1 | many | 16 | -
TGTGCCAGCAGCGTAGTGGGACTAGGCTCAGAGACCCAGTACTTC | CASSVVGLGSETQYF | TRBJ2-5 | TRBV9 | many | 15 | TRBD2
TGCAGCGTTGGACAGGGGATCAATCAGCCCCAGCATTTT | CSVGQGINQPQHF | TRBJ1-5 | TRBV29-1 | - | 13 | TRBD1